One sample yielded the 8 T cell receptor beta chains listed below, sequenced in a study of response to subunit inactivated influenza vaccine. TCRdb used MiXCR to reprocess the RT-PCR reads, holding one entry per CDR3 protein. The sample records roughly 700,000 distinct CDR3 sequences, 15% to 19% being singletons. The sequencing used PBMCs from blood, collected 11 to 12 days after vaccination. Every receptor here comes from a man aged 45-60 years who received an inactivated influenza vaccine.

This clonotype has just a few counts. The chain couples TRBV5-1 to TRBJ2-4, with D possibly called TRBD1 or TRBD2 (7 bases each). There are 14 residues in the CDR3. Germline CDR1 and CDR2: SGHRS and YFSETQ. Trimming left V 3 bases short and J 7 bases short, with 14 bases between. The CDR3 reads CASSSTGEGNIQYF. The CDR3 DNA sequence: TGCGCCAGCAGCTCTACAGGGGAGGGGAACATTCAGTACTTC.

The rearrangement joins TRBV20-1 to TRBJ2-7, with D perhaps TRBD2 (6 bases). Germline CDR1 and CDR2: DFQATT and SNEGSKA (reference sequence). The V gene lost 3 bases and the J gene lost 2 bases, with 17 bases spanning the gap. The CDR3 runs 15 residues. CDR3 loop: CSASTPRRGPYEQYF. The CDR3 coding sequence is TGCAGTGCTAGCACGCCGCGGCGGGGACCCTACGAGCAGTACTTC.

This clonotype has only a few counts. This chain uses TRBV5-1 with TRBJ1-1; 10 nucleotides match TRBD1. The CDR3 is 15 residues long. Germline V gene data show CDR1 as SGHRS and CDR2 as YFSETQ. With 4 bases clipped from V and 2 bases from J, the junction kept 5 bases outside the gene matches. The CDR3 bases are TGCGCCAGCAGCGTATCGACAGGGGGCAACACTGAAGCTTTCTTT. Amino acids: CASSVSTGGNTEAFF.

There are a few counts of this clonotype. J is TRBJ2-5 and V is TRBV12-3 or TRBV12-4, with 16 bases fitting TRBD2. The CDR3 is 17 residues long. Trimming at V came to 5 bases and at J to 2 bases, leaving 5 bases not matched to a gene. This chain's CDR3 is CASSPPGLAGGQETQYF. The CDR3 nucleotides are TGTGCCAGCAGTCCCCCGGGACTAGCGGGGGGGCAAGAGACCCAGTACTTC.

This clonotype was observed a handful of times. The chain uses TRBV5-1 and TRBJ2-3; D perhaps matches TRBD2 (7 bases). Per the germline V gene, CDR1 is SGHRS and CDR2 is YFSETQ. The CDR3 is made up of 16 amino acids. Deletions cut 3 bases from V and 3 bases from J, with 17 bases between. The CDR3 DNA reads TGCGCCAGCAGCTCCTCACCGGGGGGCCTAACAGATACGCAGTATTTT. Translating it yields CASSSSPGGLTDTQYF.

This chain joins TRBV20-1 and TRBJ2-7, with D tentatively TRBD1 or TRBD2 (5 bases each). Trimming removed 0 bases from V and 4 bases from J, with 25 bases in between. This CDR3 comprises 18 residues. Germline loops: CDR1 DFQATT, CDR2 SNEGSKA (reference sequence). CDR3 DNA: TGCAGTGCTAGAGATTCTTACAGTTGGGGACCGTGGCCATACGAGCAGTACTTC. Residues: CSARDSYSWGPWPYEQYF.

This chain connects TRBV24-1 to TRBJ2-1; D might be TRBD2 (7 bases). The germline CDR1 and CDR2 sequences are KGHDR and SFDVKD. This CDR3 spans 17 amino acids. V was trimmed by 4 bases and J by 6 bases, leaving 21 bases between them. The DNA of the CDR3 is TGTGCCACCAGTGAAACCGGGGGGCCCGCAACGGGCAATGAGCAGTTCTTC. Translating it yields CATSETGGPATGNEQFF.

The table lists this clonotype with a few counts. The chain carries TRBV6-1 and TRBJ2-1, with D unclear. The CDR3 extends over 15 amino acids. Trimming took off 6 bases at V and 6 bases at J, with 18 bases between the two ends. Looked up from germline, CDR1 is MNHNS and CDR2 is SASEGT. CDR3 DNA: TGTGCCAGCAGCTTTAGGCCGATCCCCGGCAATGAGCAGTTCTTC. Protein product: CASSFRPIPGNEQFF.